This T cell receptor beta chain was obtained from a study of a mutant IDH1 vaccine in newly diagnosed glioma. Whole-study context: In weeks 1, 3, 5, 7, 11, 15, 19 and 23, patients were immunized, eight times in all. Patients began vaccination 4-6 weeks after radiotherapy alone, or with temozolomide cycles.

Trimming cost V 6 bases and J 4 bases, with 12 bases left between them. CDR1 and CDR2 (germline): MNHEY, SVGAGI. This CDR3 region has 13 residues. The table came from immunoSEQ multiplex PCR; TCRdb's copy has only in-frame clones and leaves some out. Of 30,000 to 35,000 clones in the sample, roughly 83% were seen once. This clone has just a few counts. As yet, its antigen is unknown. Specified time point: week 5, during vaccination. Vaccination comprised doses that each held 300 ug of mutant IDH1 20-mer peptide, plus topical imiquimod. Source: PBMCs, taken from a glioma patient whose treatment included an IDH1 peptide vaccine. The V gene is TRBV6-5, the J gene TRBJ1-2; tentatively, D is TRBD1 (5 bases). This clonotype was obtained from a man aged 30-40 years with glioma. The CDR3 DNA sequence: TGTGCCAGCAGCCTAGGGGACGTCTATGGCTACACCTTC. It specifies CASSLGDVYGYTF.